Each of the 27 T cell receptor beta chains below was sequenced from the same sample in a study of STAT5B mutations in CD4+ large granular lymphocyte leukemia (dated by TCRdb to the early 2020s). Receptors were amplified or captured by the immunoSEQ multiplex PCR assay. As stored in TCRdb, this immuneACCESS dataset retains in-frame rearrangements with V and J assigned. A fraction of the clones does not appear; measured against another copy, unresolved V genes explain less than half of the discrepancy, and the remainder lacks a known reason. Present in this sample are 38,000 or so clones, almost 85% of which were seen just once. Jointly, the top ten make up roughly 1.2% of the sample. The sample comprised CD4+ T cells from blood buffy coats. These receptors were taken from a human donor in good health.

V gene TRBV7-8 combines with J gene TRBJ1-2; D is unresolved. Germline CDR1 is SGHVS and CDR2 is FQNEAQ. The CDR3 is made up of 13 amino acids. Trimming removed 7 bases from V and 0 bases from J, with 9 bases in between. The CDR3 region is CASTEFTNYGYTF. CDR3 DNA sequence: TGTGCCAGCACCGAGTTTACTAACTATGGCTACACCTTC.

V and J are TRBV11-2 and TRBJ1-3; the D is unclear. Germline V gene lookup returns CDR1 SGHAT and CDR2 FQNNGV. The CDR3 is made up of 16 amino acids. Trimming removed 4 bases at V and 0 bases at J, with 13 bases between. The CDR3, as DNA: TGTGCCAGCAGCTCATTCTCGCGATTCTCTGGAAACACCATATATTTT. It yields the protein CASSSFSRFSGNTIYF.

The rearrangement uses TRBV27 and TRBJ2-7; maybe TRBD1 (6 bases). The CDR3 loop spans 14 amino acids. In germline, CDR1 is MNHEY, CDR2 SMNVEV (reference sequence). The V and J ends lost 7 bases and 2 bases respectively, with 15 bases between them. CDR3: CASIGQLPPYEQYF. In nucleotides, the CDR3 is TGTGCCAGCATTGGACAGCTCCCACCCTACGAGCAGTACTTC.

This clone was observed a single time. J is TRBJ2-7 and V is TRBV13; 8 nucleotides match TRBD1. Germline-derived CDR1 and CDR2 are PRHDT and FYEKMQ (reference sequence). V lost 5 bases and J lost 2; bases outside the gene matches: 8. The CDR3 loop spans 15 amino acids. This CDR3 reads CASSTGQGIPYEQYF. In nucleotides, the CDR3 is TGTGCCAGCAGCACAGGACAGGGTATACCCTACGAGCAGTACTTC.

The gene calls are TRBV11-3 and TRBJ2-4; the D is unclear. The V end lost 4 bases, the J end lost 9 bases, and 10 bases lay between the germline ends. The germline CDR1 and CDR2 sequences are SGHNT and YENEEA. The CDR3 covers 12 residues. CDR3 residues: CASSSWPPIQYF. CDR3 bases: TGTGCCAGCAGCTCCTGGCCGCCCATTCAGTACTTC. Filled out from reference TRBV11-3 and TRBJ2-4, the complete variable domain reads EAGVVQSPRYKIIEKKQPVAFWCNPISGHNTLYWYLQNLGQGPELLIRYENEEAVDDSQLPKDRFSAERLKGVDSTLKIQPAELGDSAVYLCASSSWPPIQYFGAGTRLSVL.

This clone was detected only a few times. This chain uses TRBV25-1 with TRBJ1-1; D unclear. The V gene's germline CDR1 is MGHDK and CDR2 SYGVNS. The V gene lost 4 bases and the J gene lost 5 bases, with 11 bases spanning the gap. There are 13 residues in the CDR3. CDR3 bases: TGTGCCAGCAGTGGCGACATCGCAACTGAAGCTTTCTTT. Its protein product is CASSGDIATEAFF.

This clone has only one observation. The gene calls are TRBV7-3 and TRBJ2-7, with D perhaps matching TRBD2 (5 bases). The CDR3 runs 14 residues. The ends were cut back, 3 bases at V and 2 bases at J, with 11 bases in the middle. Germline assignment: CDR1 SGHTA and CDR2 FQGTGA. CDR3 nucleotide sequence: TGTGCCAGCAGCTTCCCCGGGGTGACCTACGAGCAGTACTTC. It is translated as CASSFPGVTYEQYF.

The table lists this clone with a count of one. The chain recombines TRBV6-5 with TRBJ2-5, with 12 bases matching TRBD2. The CDR3 spans 14 residues. V shed 6 bases and J 4 bases; nucleotides not matched to a gene: 3. Per the germline V gene, CDR1 is MNHEY and CDR2 is SVGAGI. The CDR3 nucleotides read TGTGCCAGCAGCCCGGGACTAGCGGGAGAGACCCAGTACTTC. Protein product: CASSPGLAGETQYF.

V gene TRBV6-1 combines with J gene TRBJ2-7; D ambiguous. From germline, CDR1 is MNHNS and CDR2 SASEGT. Trimming shortened V by 4 bases and J by 7 bases, and 8 bases separated the two germline ends. This CDR3 region has 11 residues. The CDR3 sequence: CASSGFGEQYF. CDR3 in DNA: TGTGCCAGCAGTGGGTTTGGGGAGCAGTACTTC.

The V and J genes are TRBV5-1 and TRBJ1-3; TRBD1 agrees at 8 bases. The CDR3 has 16 residues. Germline lookup yields CDR1 SGHRS and CDR2 YFSETQ. V was clipped by 0 bases and J by 2 bases; unmatched bases: 4. The CDR3 is CASSLEGQVTGNTIYF. DNA of the CDR3: TGCGCCAGCAGCTTGGAGGGACAGGTGACTGGAAACACCATATATTTT.

This clone is a singleton in its sample. The rearrangement links TRBV5-1 to TRBJ2-3, with D perhaps being TRBD1 or TRBD2 (5 bases each). Trimming took 7 bases from V and 4 from J, leaving 13 bases between them. The CDR3 runs to 13 residues. From germline, CDR1 is SGHRS and CDR2 YFSETQ. The CDR3: CASQGAGPDTQYF. DNA of the CDR3: TGCGCCAGCCAGGGTGCGGGTCCAGATACGCAGTATTTT. The whole variable domain, filled in from reference TRBV5-1 and TRBJ2-3, reads KAGVTQTPRYLIKTRGQQVTLSCSPISGHRSVSWYQQTPGQGLQFLFEYFSETQRNKGNFPGRFSGRQFSNSRSEMNVSTLELGDSALYLCASQGAGPDTQYFGPGTRLTVL.

The gene calls are TRBV29-1 and TRBJ2-7, with TRBD2 matching 14 bases. The CDR3 is made up of 15 amino acids. V dropped 6 bases and J dropped 2; count of bases not matched to a gene: 6. The germline V gene encodes CDR1 SQVTM and CDR2 ANQGSEA. CDR3 sequence (DNA): TGCAGCGTGACACCGGGACTAGCGGGAGCCTACGAGCAGTACTTC. It encodes CSVTPGLAGAYEQYF.

The rearrangement uses TRBV6-6 and TRBJ1-1; D remains unclear. V was pared by 7 bases and J by 1 base, with 7 bases between. Germline V gene sequence: CDR1 MNHNY, CDR2 SVGAGI (reference sequence). The CDR3 is 12 residues long. CDR3 amino acids: CASIWPNTEAFF. The CDR3 nucleotides read TGTGCCAGCATTTGGCCGAACACTGAAGCTTTCTTT.

This chain links TRBV28 with TRBJ2-7; 7 bases match TRBD1. CDR3 length: 16 residues. V was pared by 6 bases and J by 3 bases, with 14 bases of the junction left unmatched. Germline lookup yields CDR1 MDHEN and CDR2 SYDVKM. The CDR3 sequence is CASSQLGQVLNYEQYF. DNA of the CDR3: TGTGCCAGCAGCCAGCTAGGACAGGTCCTTAACTACGAGCAGTACTTC.

The chain carries TRBV5-1 and TRBJ2-1, with D possibly TRBD1 on 5 matching bases. The CDR3 spans 15 residues. V lost 0 bases, J lost 1 base, and 8 bases lay in between. The V gene's germline CDR1 is SGHRS and CDR2 YFSETQ. In DNA, the CDR3 is TGCGCCAGCAGCTTGGTGACAGATTCCTACAATGAGCAGTTCTTC. Translating it yields CASSLVTDSYNEQFF.

The V and J genes are TRBV7-2 and TRBJ2-3; TRBD2 aligns across 10 bases. The length of the CDR3 is 15 residues. Looked up from germline, CDR1 is SGHTA and CDR2 is FQGNSA. The V gene end was trimmed by 8 bases and the J gene end by 1 base; junction bases not matched to a gene: 6. This chain's CDR3 is CASLTSGRGTDTQYF. CDR3 sequence (DNA): TGTGCCAGCCTCACGAGCGGGAGGGGCACAGATACGCAGTATTTT.

The CDR3 DNA reads as TGCGCCAGCAGCTCCCTCGCGGGGGGGAATTCACCCCTCCACTTT. It codes for CASSSLAGGNSPLHF. The chain combines TRBV5-1 with TRBJ1-6; D possibly corresponds to TRBD1 (5 bases). V was clipped by 3 bases and J by 7 bases, with 14 bases between them. In germline, CDR1 is SGHRS, CDR2 YFSETQ. This CDR3 is built from 15 residues.

The chain joins TRBV10-3 to TRBJ1-1; TRBD1 might be the D (5 bases). This CDR3 region has 15 residues. Trimming removed 6 bases at V and 1 base at J, with 15 bases between. The germline V gene has CDR1 ENHRY and CDR2 SYGVKD. CDR3 DNA sequence: TGTGCCATCAGATTCTTACAGGAGGCGAACACTGAAGCTTTCTTT. It encodes CAIRFLQEANTEAFF.

This chain uses TRBV29-1 with TRBJ1-2, with no clear D. CDR3 length equals 11 residues. V lost 3 bases and J 8 bases, leaving 10 bases between the germline ends. Germline CDR1 reads SQVTM; CDR2 reads ANQGSEA. In DNA form, the CDR3 reads TGCAGCGTTGATCTTAGCTGGGGCTACACCTTC. Protein sequence: CSVDLSWGYTF.

This chain links TRBV20-1 with TRBJ1-3; D uncertain. The CDR3 loop spans 11 amino acids. V dropped 1 base and J dropped 6 bases, with 4 bases sitting between them. Per the germline V gene, CDR1 is DFQATT and CDR2 is SNEGSKA (reference sequence). Here the CDR3 DNA reads TGCAGTGCTAGAGGTCTAAACACCATATATTTT. This gives the protein CSARGLNTIYF.

This chain connects TRBV5-1 to TRBJ2-7; no clear D. V lost 4 bases to trimming and J lost 2 bases, with 7 bases between them. CDR1 is SGHRS and CDR2 is YFSETQ in the germline V gene. The CDR3 extends over 12 amino acids. CDR3 loop: CASSNKPYEQYF. In nucleotides, the CDR3 is TGCGCCAGCAGCAATAAGCCCTACGAGCAGTACTTC. Variable domain in full (rest from reference TRBV5-1 and TRBJ2-7): KAGVTQTPRYLIKTRGQQVTLSCSPISGHRSVSWYQQTPGQGLQFLFEYFSETQRNKGNFPGRFSGRQFSNSRSEMNVSTLELGDSALYLCASSNKPYEQYFGPGTRLTVT.

This clone has only one observation. Here the CDR3 DNA reads TGCAGCGTTGCGGGGGAAGCCAAAAACATTCAGTACTTC. Translation: CSVAGEAKNIQYF. The V gene is TRBV29-1, the J gene TRBJ2-4, with D possibly TRBD2 on 6 matching bases. The CDR3 runs to 13 residues. CDR1 SQVTM and CDR2 ANQGSEA come from the germline V gene. The ends were cut back, 4 bases at V and 0 bases at J, with 7 bases in the middle.

The table lists this clone with a few counts. The chain links TRBV2 to TRBJ2-5; 12 bases agree with TRBD2. Trimming removed 1 base from V and 6 bases from J; junction bases left unmatched: 3. This CDR3 is 15 amino acids long. In germline, CDR1 is SNHLY, CDR2 FYNNEI. DNA for the CDR3: TGTGCCAGCAGTGAAGAGGGGACTAGCGGGCAGACCCAGTACTTC. It codes for CASSEEGTSGQTQYF.

The chain has TRBV29-1 and TRBJ2-1; 12 bases map to TRBD2. V lost 2 bases to trimming and J lost 10 bases; unmatched junction nucleotides: 12. Looked up from germline, CDR1 is SQVTM and CDR2 is ANQGSEA. The CDR3 is made up of 16 amino acids. CDR3 bases: TGCAGCGTTGAAATAGTAGGGCTAGCGGGAGGGCGGGAGCAGTTCTTC. It is translated as CSVEIVGLAGGREQFF.

The V call is TRBV7-3, the J call TRBJ2-1; D may correspond to TRBD1 or TRBD2 (5 bases each). The CDR3 has 15 amino acids. Per germline, CDR1 SGHTA and CDR2 FQGTGA. V gave up 5 bases and J gave up 8 bases, with 19 bases separating them. The CDR3 DNA reads TGTGCCAGCAGCCTTAATTGGGGGACGGGGCATGAGCAGTTCTTC. It encodes CASSLNWGTGHEQFF.

The chain is built from TRBV7-9 and TRBJ1-5; D gene unclear. Germline V lookup: CDR1 SEHNR, CDR2 FQNEAQ (reference sequence). Trimming shortened V by 1 base and J by 5 bases, and 9 bases separated the two germline ends. This CDR3 has 14 amino acids. The CDR3 nucleotides read TGTGCCAGCAGCTTAGGGGGAGGAGATCAGCCCCAGCATTTT. It yields the protein CASSLGGGDQPQHF.

The V call is TRBV6-5, the J call TRBJ1-6; no definite D call. V was cut by 7 bases and J by 0 bases, with 10 bases left in between. The CDR3 covers 15 residues. In germline, CDR1 is MNHEY, CDR2 SVGAGI. The CDR3 DNA sequence: TGTGCCAGCAAACTGGGGAGCTCCTATAATTCACCCCTCCACTTT. Residues: CASKLGSSYNSPLHF.